These 31 T cell receptor beta chains came from one sample sequenced in a study of blood T cell repertoires in COVID-19 (dated by TCRdb to the early 2020s). The library was built by means of the immunoSEQ multiplex PCR assay. Not all clones reach the TCRdb copy of this immuneACCESS table, which keeps in-frame sequences only. Checked studies attribute under half of the gap to unresolved V genes and leave the rest unexplained. This sample comprises 200,000 to 300,000 clones, around 86% of them detected only once. The top ten constitute over 2.5% of the sample. Specimen: PBMCs or T cells enriched from blood (not recorded which). Source of these receptors: a woman under 30 who had recovered from COVID-19.

The chain combines TRBV2 with TRBJ1-5, with 9 bases aligning to TRBD1. With V trimmed by 6 bases and J by 5 bases, 8 bases remained unmatched. The CDR3 extends over 15 amino acids. Germline lookup yields CDR1 SNHLY and CDR2 FYNNEI. CDR3 nucleotide sequence: TGTGCCAGCAGGGGGACAGGGAGTCCCCATCAGCCCCAGCATTTT. It specifies CASRGTGSPHQPQHF.

CDR3 nucleotide sequence: TGCGCCAGCAGCCAAGAGTACAGGTCCGGGACCCAGTACTTC. It specifies CASSQEYRSGTQYF. The chain carries TRBV4-3 and TRBJ2-5, with a weak D call TRBD1 (5 bases). Trimming removed 0 bases at V and 7 bases at J, with 12 bases between. Germline-derived CDR1 and CDR2 are LGHNA and YSLEER. The CDR3 length is 14 residues.

The CDR3 loop is CASSQDRAGEKLFF. The CDR3 coding sequence is TGCGCCAGCAGCCAAGACAGGGCGGGGGAAAAACTGTTTTTT. This sequence joins TRBV10-2 and TRBJ1-4; 7 bases align to TRBD1. Germline V gene sequence: CDR1 WSHSY, CDR2 SAAADI. The CDR3 is 14 residues long. J gave up 8 bases and V 6 bases, and 9 bases lay outside the gene matches.

As regards this clone: At one end the junction does not follow the germline gene, possibly because of a read error. This chain joins TRBV9 and TRBJ1-2; weak D call: TRBD1 (6 bases). Per the germline V gene, CDR1 is SGDLS and CDR2 is YYNGEE. This CDR3 region has 14 residues. CDR3 coding DNA: TGTGCCAGCAGCCCCCGAAGCTTCGGGGGGCGGGCGTACTTC. Translation: CASSPRSFGGRAYF.

The rearrangement uses TRBV6-5 and TRBJ2-5; TRBD2 matches 9 bases. Germline V gene sequence: CDR1 MNHEY, CDR2 SVGAGI. The junction had 8 bases not matched to a gene; V was cut back by 7 bases and J by 5 bases. The CDR3 has 14 amino acids. The DNA for the CDR3 is TGTGCCAGCACCCTAGCGGGGTGGTCGGAGACCCAGTACTTC. Amino acid sequence: CASTLAGWSETQYF.

The chain joins TRBV11-2 to TRBJ1-3; D is ambiguous. CDR3 length: 17 residues. The germline V and J ends were trimmed by 0 bases and 0 bases, with 12 bases remaining between them. The germline gives CDR1 SGHAT, CDR2 FQNNGV. The chain's CDR3 is CASSLDLEYYSGNTIYF. The CDR3 nucleotides are TGTGCCAGCAGCTTAGATTTGGAGTACTACTCTGGAAACACCATATATTTT.

A few counts support this clone. The chain carries TRBV30 and TRBJ1-1, with unresolved D. The CDR3 sequence is 12 residues long. V lost 3 bases and J lost 11, with 16 bases in between. Germline CDR1 and CDR2: GTSNPN and SVGIG (reference sequence). CDR3 DNA: TGTGCCTGGAGGACTGGAGGTACGGAGGCTTTCTTT. Its protein product is CAWRTGGTEAFF.

The chain carries TRBV4-1 and TRBJ1-3, with D perhaps matching TRBD1 (5 bases). This CDR3 is 16 amino acids long. Germline-derived CDR1 and CDR2 are MGHRA and YSYEKL. V gave up 1 base and J gave up 3 bases, with 13 bases separating them. CDR3 DNA: TGCGCCAGCAGCCAAGTCGGGGGATCGTATGGAAACACCATATATTTT. This sequence encodes CASSQVGGSYGNTIYF.

CDR3 DNA: TGTGCCACCGCGCGGGACAGGGTTGGTGAAAAACTGTTTTTT. Translating gives CATARDRVGEKLFF. V is TRBV6-5 and J is TRBJ1-4, with TRBD1 matching over 9 bases. Germline CDR1 is MNHEY and CDR2 is SVGAGI. The CDR3 loop spans 14 amino acids. Trimming cost V 10 bases and J 7 bases; bases outside gene matches: 10.

This clone was observed a few times. The rearrangement links TRBV4-1 to TRBJ1-6; maybe TRBD1 (6 bases). This CDR3 is built from 16 residues. The germline gives CDR1 MGHRA, CDR2 YSYEKL. The V end lost 3 bases, the J end lost 3 bases, and 12 bases lay between the germline ends. The CDR3 DNA reads as TGCGCCAGCAGCCACCCCCGGGACAACTATAATTCACCCCTCCACTTT. Amino acid sequence: CASSHPRDNYNSPLHF.

The chain joins TRBV7-9 to TRBJ1-1; D not certain. Per germline, CDR1 SEHNR and CDR2 FQNEAQ (reference sequence). V was pared by 2 bases and J by 0 bases, with 4 bases between. The CDR3 is 13 residues long. DNA for the CDR3: TGTGCCAGCAGCTTAACGGTGAACACTGAAGCTTTCTTT. This sequence encodes CASSLTVNTEAFF.

The chain is built from TRBV3-1 (or the pseudogene TRBV3-2) and TRBJ2-3; 8 nucleotides match TRBD2. The J segment lost 2 bases and the V segment lost 0 bases, leaving 13 bases of the junction unmatched. CDR1 is LGHDT, CDR2 YNNKEL, per germline (reference sequence). The CDR3 has 19 amino acids. The CDR3 sequence: CASSQDPGGQGLSTDTQYF. The CDR3 DNA reads as TGTGCCAGCAGCCAAGATCCGGGGGGGCAGGGACTTTCCACAGATACGCAGTATTTT.

This clone was detected only once. The chain links TRBV20-1 to TRBJ1-2; no reliable D call. From germline, CDR1 is DFQATT and CDR2 SNEGSKA (reference sequence). The length of the CDR3 is 13 residues. V was cut by 3 bases and J by 0 bases, with 8 bases left in between. In DNA, the CDR3 is TGCAGTGCTAGTTTGTCGGCTAACTATGGCTACACCTTC. The encoded protein is CSASLSANYGYTF.

V and J are TRBV27 and TRBJ2-1; a weak D match, TRBD2 (6 bases). The germline CDR1 and CDR2 sequences are MNHEY and SMNVEV (reference sequence). With 6 bases removed from V and 5 bases from J, the gap between germline ends came to 17 bases. The CDR3 contains 15 residues. The CDR3 DNA is TGTGCCAGCAGCCCTAGCGTGGTAGGAAACAATGAGCAGTTCTTC. Its protein is CASSPSVVGNNEQFF.

The chain carries TRBV30 and TRBJ1-5; 8 nucleotides agree with TRBD1. V shed 1 base, J shed 6 bases, and the junction held 11 bases outside the gene matches. Germline V gene lookup returns CDR1 GTSNPN and CDR2 SVGIG (reference sequence). The CDR3 is made up of 16 amino acids. The CDR3: CAWSESGQGSGQPQHF. In DNA, the CDR3 is TGTGCCTGGAGTGAATCAGGACAGGGATCAGGTCAGCCCCAGCATTTT.

This clone was detected a few times. This chain uses TRBV9 with TRBJ1-2; the D gene is possibly TRBD1 (5 bases). This CDR3 has 14 residues. Trimming left V 0 bases short and J 5 bases short, with 11 bases between. In germline, CDR1 is SGDLS, CDR2 YYNGEE. In DNA, the CDR3 is TGTGCCAGCAGCGTAGGCCTCGCAGGGTATGGCTACACCTTC. It translates to CASSVGLAGYGYTF.

The chain joins TRBV27 to TRBJ1-2, with a weak D call TRBD1 (5 bases). The CDR3 runs to 15 residues. In germline, CDR1 is MNHEY, CDR2 SMNVEV (reference sequence). Trimming shortened V by 5 bases and J by 8 bases, and 21 bases separated the two germline ends. CDR3 region: CASSPTPGTLKGYTF. CDR3 DNA: TGTGCCAGCAGTCCTACCCCCGGGACTTTGAAGGGCTACACCTTC.

V usage is TRBV4-1 and J usage is TRBJ2-2; D remains ambiguous. The CDR3 loop spans 15 amino acids. In germline, CDR1 is MGHRA, CDR2 YSYEKL. The V gene lost 4 bases and the J gene lost 6 bases, with 15 bases spanning the gap. The CDR3 DNA reads TGCGCCAGCAGCCCCGAAGTGCCGCAGGCCGGGGAGCTGTTTTTT. Translation: CASSPEVPQAGELFF.

The V gene is TRBV3-1 (or the pseudogene TRBV3-2), the J gene TRBJ2-7; TRBD2 aligns across 12 bases. This CDR3 contains 17 residues. The junction had 9 bases not matched to a gene; V was cut back by 4 bases and J by 2 bases. From germline, CDR1 is LGHDT and CDR2 YNNKEL (reference sequence). CDR3 bases: TGTGCCAGCAGCCCCGCCTCCCTAGCGGGGGGGCCCTACGAGCAGTACTTC. Translating it yields CASSPASLAGGPYEQYF.

A word on this clone: This same CDR3 is encoded by further DNA sequences in the sample. The genes are TRBV30 and TRBJ1-1; 7 bases are a match to TRBD1. The CDR3 runs 12 residues. Germline V gene data show CDR1 as GTSNPN and CDR2 as SVGIG (reference sequence). V shed 5 bases, J shed 5 bases, and the junction held 5 bases outside the gene matches. The CDR3 reads CAWATGRTEAFF. The CDR3 nucleotides read TGTGCCTGGGCGACAGGGAGGACTGAAGCTTTCTTT.

CDR3 sequence reads: CAIRGQGVTDTQYF. As DNA, the CDR3 is TGTGCCATCAGAGGACAGGGAGTCACAGATACGCAGTATTTT. The chain combines TRBV10-3 with TRBJ2-3, with 8 positions matching TRBD1. This CDR3 is built from 14 residues. CDR1 and CDR2 from the germline V gene are ENHRY and SYGVKD. After removal of 6 bases from V and 2 bases from J, the junction contained 4 bases not matched to a gene.

This chain uses TRBV11-2 with TRBJ2-7; tentatively, D is TRBD1 (6 bases). Trimming removed 4 bases from V and 10 bases from J, with 23 bases in between. The CDR3 is 15 amino acids. The germline gives CDR1 SGHAT, CDR2 FQNNGV. The chain's CDR3 is CASSSQEKGGLGQYF. As DNA, the CDR3 is TGTGCCAGCAGCTCACAGGAGAAAGGGGGTTTAGGTCAGTACTTC.

The chain employs TRBV27 and TRBJ1-1; D possibly corresponds to TRBD1 (6 bases). The length of the CDR3 is 14 residues. Germline V gene lookup returns CDR1 MNHEY and CDR2 SMNVEV (reference sequence). Between the trimmed V and J ends, which lost 6 bases and 7 bases, there was a span of 18 bases. The CDR3 is CASRVSLTGFEAFF. The CDR3 DNA sequence: TGTGCCAGCAGGGTTTCCCTCACAGGGTTTGAAGCTTTCTTT.

This rearrangement joins TRBV28 to TRBJ1-5; D is uncertain. The V and J ends lost 2 bases and 4 bases respectively, with 9 bases between them. The CDR3 extends over 14 amino acids. CDR1 is MDHEN, CDR2 SYDVKM, per germline. CDR3 region: CASSLTTFNQPQHF. The CDR3 DNA follows: TGTGCCAGCAGTTTAACGACATTTAATCAGCCCCAGCATTTT.

The CDR3 sequence: CAWSTGGNTIYF. The CDR3 nucleotides read TGTGCCTGGAGCACAGGGGGAAACACCATATATTTT. The J gene is TRBJ1-3, the V gene TRBV30; D is perhaps TRBD1 (6 bases). The germline V and J ends were trimmed by 3 bases and 4 bases, with 7 bases remaining between them. The CDR3 is made up of 12 amino acids. Germline V gives CDR1 GTSNPN, CDR2 SVGIG (reference sequence). The full variable domain, in which reference TRBV30 and TRBJ1-3 provide the parts outside the CDR3, is SQTIHQWPATLVQPVGSPLSLECTVEGTSNPNLYWYRQAAGRGLQLLFYSVGIGQISSEVPQNLSASRPQDRQFILSSKKLLLSDSGFYLCAWSTGGNTIYFGEGSWLTVV.

The rearrangement uses TRBV6-1 and TRBJ1-5; D unresolved. The CDR3 contains 12 residues. Per the germline V gene, CDR1 is MNHNS and CDR2 is SASEGT. Trimming cost V 2 bases and J 6 bases, with 5 bases left between them. CDR3 nucleotide sequence: TGTGCCAGCAGTGAATACTCTCAGCCCCAGCATTTT. Its protein is CASSEYSQPQHF.

The chain links TRBV30 to TRBJ1-5, with D perhaps matching TRBD1 (6 bases). The CDR3 spans 13 residues. V was pared by 2 bases and J by 6 bases, with 11 bases between. CDR1 and CDR2 (germline): GTSNPN, SVGIG (reference sequence). CDR3 sequence (DNA): TGTGCCTGGAGTACACAGGGTGTTCAGCCCCAGCATTTT. It specifies CAWSTQGVQPQHF.

This chain uses TRBV19 with TRBJ1-6, with a weak D call TRBD1 (5 bases). CDR3 length: 12 residues. With 5 bases removed from V and 7 bases from J, the gap between germline ends came to 6 bases. Per the germline V gene, CDR1 is LNHDA and CDR2 is SQIVND (reference sequence). In DNA form, the CDR3 reads TGTGCCAGTAGTCACAGGAATTCACCCCTCCACTTT. Its translation: CASSHRNSPLHF.

The chain carries TRBV6-2 or TRBV6-3 and TRBJ1-2, with a weak D call TRBD1 (5 bases). Germline V gives CDR1 MNHEY, CDR2 SVGEGT. V lost 5 bases, J lost 2 bases, and 9 bases lay in between. The CDR3 is made up of 13 amino acids. CDR3 DNA: TGTGCCAGCAGTGGGGGGTTGAACTATGGCTACACCTTC. Its protein is CASSGGLNYGYTF.

The chain employs TRBV5-4 and TRBJ1-3, with TRBD1 matching 10 bases. Trimming at V came to 8 bases and at J to 2 bases, leaving 16 bases not matched to a gene. The CDR3 consists of 18 residues. Germline-derived CDR1 and CDR2 are SGHNT and YYREEE (reference sequence). CDR3 amino acids: CASSLGQGKIYAGNTIYF. The CDR3 region has the DNA TGTGCCAGTTCCCTGGGACAGGGGAAGATATATGCTGGAAACACCATATATTTT.

V is TRBV12-3 or TRBV12-4 and J is TRBJ1-5, with 8 bases lining up with TRBD1. This CDR3 has 13 residues. With V trimmed by 6 bases and J by 7 bases, 5 bases remained unmatched. The CDR3 region has the DNA TGTGCCAGCAGCCCGACAGGGGCCCAGCCCCAGCATTTT. Translation gives CASSPTGAQPQHF.